Shown below are 14 T cell receptor beta chains from a single sample sequenced in a study of patients and donors after allogeneic stem cell transplantation. TCRdb recomputed calls from the RT-PCR reads with MiXCR, one row per CDR3 protein. The sample includes about 410,000 distinct CDR3 sequences, around 15% of them seen just once. Source material: blood, either unsorted or a sorted T cell fraction (not recorded which). Receptor source: a human donor who was either an allogeneic HSCT recipient or a stem cell or donor lymphocyte infusion donor (not recorded which). It is not recorded whose cells these are; they may come from a transplant donor.

The chain combines TRBV27 with TRBJ2-3; 8 nucleotides line up with TRBD1. Trimming cost V 1 base and J 0 bases; bases outside gene matches: 9. This CDR3 has 18 residues. CDR1 MNHEY and CDR2 SMNVEV come from the germline V gene (reference sequence). The CDR3 sequence is CASSLLGQGYTSTDTQYF. The CDR3 coding sequence is TGTGCCAGCAGTTTATTAGGACAGGGCTACACTAGCACAGATACGCAGTATTTT.

The chain links TRBV4-2 to TRBJ1-4; D ambiguous. This CDR3 region has 17 residues. Trimming removed 2 bases at V and 6 bases at J, with 19 bases between. Germline assignment: CDR1 LGHNA and CDR2 YNFKEQ. The DNA of the CDR3 is TGTGCCAGCAGCCAAAGACACCGAACCTCCCTAGATGAAAAACTGTTTTTT. This gives the protein CASSQRHRTSLDEKLFF.

This clonotype has ten or more counts. The chain carries TRBV29-1 and TRBJ1-2, with 7 bases fitting TRBD1. V lost 8 bases to trimming and J lost 2 bases; unmatched junction nucleotides: 5. The CDR3 covers 12 residues. Germline values: CDR1 SQVTM, CDR2 ANQGSEA. The DNA of the CDR3 is TGCAGCACCCCGACAGGGAACTATGGCTACACCTTC. Translating it yields CSTPTGNYGYTF.

This clonotype was picked up a small number of times. V is TRBV9 and J is TRBJ2-5; 8 bases are a match to TRBD1. CDR1 and CDR2 from the germline V gene are SGDLS and YYNGEE. V dropped 3 bases and J dropped 4; count of bases not matched to a gene: 14. The CDR3 has 17 amino acids. The CDR3 loop is CASSAQRGAGGAETQYF. For the CDR3, the DNA is TGTGCCAGCAGCGCGCAAAGGGGGGCAGGGGGCGCAGAGACCCAGTACTTC.

This clonotype was seen only a few times. The chain uses TRBV24-1 and TRBJ2-2, with no clear D. The germline V and J ends were trimmed by 8 bases and 0 bases, with 6 bases remaining between them. Germline V gene lookup returns CDR1 KGHDR and CDR2 SFDVKD. CDR3 length: 13 amino acids. CDR3 DNA sequence: TGTGCCACCAAGCAGGCGAACACCGGGGAGCTGTTTTTT. Translated, it gives CATKQANTGELFF.

This clonotype was detected ten times or more. The chain uses TRBV5-1 and TRBJ1-1; no definite D call. Trimming removed 0 bases at V and 1 base at J, with 10 bases between. Per germline, CDR1 SGHRS and CDR2 YFSETQ. The CDR3 is 15 residues long. CDR3 DNA: TGCGCCAGCAGCTTGGTCGGACGGAAGAACACTGAAGCTTTCTTT. This sequence encodes CASSLVGRKNTEAFF.

This clonotype was found a few times. The chain carries TRBV6-2 or TRBV6-3 and TRBJ2-1, with D uncertain. There are 13 residues in the CDR3. CDR1 and CDR2 (germline): MNHEY, SVGEGT. The V and J ends lost 6 bases and 8 bases respectively, with 14 bases between them. The DNA for the CDR3 is TGTGCCAGCAGGACCCGGACCCAACATGAGCAGTTCTTC. It specifies CASRTRTQHEQFF.

The chain is built from TRBV27 and TRBJ2-5, with 12 bases matching TRBD1. This CDR3 spans 14 amino acids. Per the germline V gene, CDR1 is MNHEY and CDR2 is SMNVEV (reference sequence). V dropped 6 bases and J dropped 6; count of bases not matched to a gene: 5. The CDR3: CASSPGQGAKTQYF. CDR3 coding DNA: TGTGCCAGCAGCCCGGGACAGGGGGCCAAGACCCAGTACTTC.

This clonotype was seen only a few times. The V and J genes are TRBV12-3 or TRBV12-4 and TRBJ2-2, with unresolved D. This CDR3 is built from 14 residues. Deletions cut 6 bases from V and 6 bases from J, with 14 bases between. CDR3 DNA sequence: TGTGCCAGCAGCCTAGATTCTCAGGCCGGGGAGCTGTTTTTT. Amino acids: CASSLDSQAGELFF.

This clonotype came up a few times. The CDR3, as DNA: TGCGCCAGCAGCTTGTCACCGACCTCTGGAAACACCATATATTTT. Translated, it gives CASSLSPTSGNTIYF. The genes are TRBV5-1 and TRBJ1-3; D gene ambiguous. The CDR3 consists of 15 residues. The V gene's germline CDR1 is SGHRS and CDR2 YFSETQ. Trimming pared 1 base from V and 0 bases from J, leaving 8 bases between.

This clonotype was observed a few times. J is TRBJ2-7 and V is TRBV20-1, with D possibly called TRBD1 or TRBD2 (5 bases each). Trimming cost V 5 bases and J 2 bases, with 13 bases left between them. CDR3 length equals 13 residues. Germline assignment: CDR1 DFQATT and CDR2 SNEGSKA (reference sequence). CDR3: CSAARDGPYEQYF. For the CDR3, the DNA is TGCAGTGCTGCCCGGGACGGCCCCTACGAGCAGTACTTC.

This clonotype was seen only a few times. This chain links TRBV7-2 with TRBJ2-7, with D perhaps matching TRBD2 (6 bases). The V end lost 5 bases, the J end lost 5 bases, and 25 bases lay between the germline ends. The CDR3 loop spans 17 amino acids. Germline lookup yields CDR1 SGHTA and CDR2 FQGNSA. CDR3: CASSPGRRAVESHEQYF. The CDR3 bases are TGTGCCAGCAGCCCCGGAAGGAGGGCAGTCGAGTCCCACGAGCAGTACTTC. The full variable domain, in which reference TRBV7-2 and TRBJ2-7 provide the parts outside the CDR3, is GAGVSQSPSNKVTEKGKDVELRCDPISGHTALYWYRQSLGQGLEFLIYFQGNSAPDKSGLPSDRFSAERTGGSVSTLTIQRTQQEDSAVYLCASSPGRRAVESHEQYFGPGTRLTVT.

J is TRBJ2-5 and V is TRBV4-1; 10 nucleotides align to TRBD2. Trimming removed 2 bases from V and 2 bases from J; junction bases left unmatched: 11. There are 18 residues in the CDR3. CDR1 MGHRA and CDR2 YSYEKL come from the germline V gene. As DNA, the CDR3 is TGCGCCAGCAGCCAAATTGGGCTCAGCGGGAGGGGACAAGAGACCCAGTACTTC. This sequence encodes CASSQIGLSGRGQETQYF.

The V and J genes are TRBV7-9 and TRBJ2-3, with 7 bases fitting TRBD1. V was clipped by 5 bases and J by 6 bases; unmatched bases: 14. Per germline, CDR1 SEHNR and CDR2 FQNEAQ (reference sequence). CDR3 size: 16 residues. The CDR3: CASSQNPDRFTDTQYF. The CDR3 bases are TGTGCCAGCAGCCAAAACCCGGACAGGTTTACGGATACGCAGTATTTT.